The 14 T cell receptor beta chains below were found in one sample sequenced in a study of blood T cells in healthy people across ages. A second PCR, run for about 6 to 12 cycles, used a sample-barcoded 5' primer plus a J-beta primer mix. Each CDR3 protein gets one entry after TCRdb re-called the 5' RACE reads with MiXCR. The sample includes about 1 million distinct CDR3 sequences, 35% to 55% of them seen just once. Sequenced input: blood. The receptors shown here come from a woman aged 55-70 years in good health.

This clonotype occurred a few times. The chain joins TRBV10-3 to TRBJ1-1; D not resolved. The germline V and J ends were trimmed by 0 bases and 1 base, with 9 bases remaining between them. The CDR3 runs to 15 residues. Germline lookup yields CDR1 ENHRY and CDR2 SYGVKD. CDR3 nucleotide sequence: TGTGCCATCAGTGAGTCATTGGCACGGAACACTGAAGCTTTCTTT. Translation gives CAISESLARNTEAFF.

The chain employs TRBV20-1 and TRBJ2-1, with D possibly being TRBD2 (5 bases). Germline V gene data show CDR1 as DFQATT and CDR2 as SNEGSKA (reference sequence). V was clipped by 3 bases and J by 15 bases, with 12 bases between them. This CDR3 comprises 10 residues. The CDR3 DNA sequence: TGCAGTGCTAGTCGTCTAGGACTGTTCTTC. This codes for CSASRLGLFF.

V and J are TRBV27 and TRBJ2-7, with 8 bases aligning to TRBD2. The CDR3 consists of 17 residues. Per germline, CDR1 MNHEY and CDR2 SMNVEV (reference sequence). V lost 5 bases and J lost 0; bases outside the gene matches: 12. CDR3 residues: CASSPVGLAESSYEQYF. The CDR3 DNA reads as TGTGCCAGCAGTCCTGTCGGACTAGCCGAGAGCTCCTACGAGCAGTACTTC.

The V gene is TRBV9, the J gene TRBJ1-1; D perhaps matches TRBD1 (5 bases). This CDR3 spans 16 amino acids. The V gene lost 3 bases and the J gene lost 0 bases, with 15 bases spanning the gap. The germline CDR1 and CDR2 sequences are SGDLS and YYNGEE. The CDR3 region has the DNA TGTGCCAGCAGCGGTCGACAGAGTAGAATGAACACTGAAGCTTTCTTT. Protein sequence: CASSGRQSRMNTEAFF.

CDR3 sequence: CSARAFGGADEQYF. In DNA form, the CDR3 reads TGCAGTGCTAGAGCATTCGGCGGGGCCGACGAGCAGTACTTC. The chain couples TRBV20-1 to TRBJ2-7, with D possibly TRBD2 on 6 matching bases. The V gene lost 1 base and the J gene lost 5 bases, with 15 bases spanning the gap. Germline V CDR1 and CDR2: DFQATT, SNEGSKA (reference sequence). CDR3 size: 14 residues.

This CDR3 reads CASSILAGGANEQYF. The CDR3 DNA follows: TGTGCCAGCAGCATTTTAGCGGGAGGAGCTAATGAGCAGTACTTC. The chain carries TRBV4-2 and TRBJ2-7; 10 positions agree with TRBD2. Germline V gene lookup returns CDR1 LGHNA and CDR2 YNFKEQ. With V trimmed by 5 bases and J by 7 bases, 11 bases remained unmatched. CDR3 size: 15 residues.

V is TRBV20-1 and J is TRBJ2-3, with D possibly TRBD2 on 6 matching bases. The germline V and J ends were trimmed by 5 bases and 2 bases, with 17 bases remaining between them. Per germline, CDR1 DFQATT and CDR2 SNEGSKA (reference sequence). The CDR3 consists of 15 residues. CDR3 amino acids: CSAARTGVATDTQYF. The CDR3 DNA follows: TGCAGTGCTGCCCGGACGGGAGTAGCCACAGATACGCAGTATTTT.

This clonotype has just a few counts. The rearrangement links TRBV29-1 to TRBJ2-5, with 7 bases matching TRBD2. CDR1 is SQVTM and CDR2 is ANQGSEA in the germline V gene. V lost 6 bases and J lost 4; bases outside the gene matches: 5. The CDR3 is 12 amino acids. The CDR3 here is CSVCGSPETQYF. The CDR3 DNA reads TGCAGCGTGTGCGGGAGCCCAGAGACCCAGTACTTC.

This clonotype was observed a few times. This chain joins TRBV15 and TRBJ1-5; D may be TRBD1 (6 bases). The germline V gene has CDR1 LNHNV and CDR2 YYDKDF (reference sequence). V was trimmed by 2 bases and J by 0 bases, leaving 14 bases between them. CDR3 length: 17 residues. DNA of the CDR3: TGTGCCACCAGCAGAAAGCCAGGGGCCCTTAGCAATCAGCCCCAGCATTTT. It yields the protein CATSRKPGALSNQPQHF.

Only a few counts were recorded for this clonotype. This chain connects TRBV5-6 to TRBJ2-1; TRBD1 matches at 8 bases. This CDR3 is 16 amino acids long. CDR1 is SGHDT, CDR2 YYEEEE, per germline. J lost 3 bases, V lost 0 bases, and 5 bases had no gene match. The CDR3 protein is CASSLVRGTGYNEQFF. CDR3 nucleotide sequence: TGTGCCAGCAGCTTGGTACGCGGGACAGGCTACAATGAGCAGTTCTTC.

This clonotype was detected only a few times. The chain is built from TRBV11-2 and TRBJ2-5, with no clear D. CDR3 size: 15 residues. Trimming shortened V by 2 bases and J by 0 bases, and 10 bases separated the two germline ends. Germline loops: CDR1 SGHAT, CDR2 FQNNGV. The CDR3 region is CASSLTRADQETQYF. CDR3 nucleotides: TGTGCCAGCAGCTTAACCCGCGCCGACCAAGAGACCCAGTACTTC.

This chain connects TRBV27 to TRBJ2-1; 12 nucleotides match TRBD2. Germline V lookup: CDR1 MNHEY, CDR2 SMNVEV (reference sequence). Trimming at V came to 1 base and at J to 8 bases, leaving 6 bases not matched to a gene. The CDR3 totals 16 residues. CDR3 loop: CASSLLPASGRDEQFF. For the CDR3, the DNA is TGTGCCAGCAGTTTATTGCCCGCTAGCGGGAGGGATGAGCAGTTCTTC.

This clonotype has just a few counts. The rearrangement links TRBV9 to TRBJ2-1; tentatively, D is TRBD1 (6 bases). The CDR3 is 17 amino acids. CDR1 SGDLS and CDR2 YYNGEE come from the germline V gene. V was shortened by 3 bases and J by 5 bases, with 21 bases between the two germline ends. Here the CDR3 DNA reads TGTGCCAGCAGCGAGAACAGGGTCGTCACCGCCAACAATGAGCAGTTCTTC. Amino acid sequence: CASSENRVVTANNEQFF.

This clonotype was seen a single time. The gene calls are TRBV6-5 and TRBJ2-5; D gene unclear. Germline assignment: CDR1 MNHEY and CDR2 SVGAGI. The CDR3 runs 13 residues. V was shortened by 6 bases and J by 11 bases, with 19 bases between the two germline ends. The CDR3 reads CASSPDEYNEQYF. As DNA, the CDR3 is TGTGCCAGCAGCCCGGACGAGTACAATGAGCAGTACTTC.